This entry lists 7 T cell receptor beta chains sequenced from one sample in a study of OX40 agonist ivuxolimab in advanced cancers. This table comes from immunoSEQ multiplex PCR, and its TCRdb copy is limited to in-frame clones, with some not included. The data contain 44,000 or so clones, roughly 80% of them singletons. The input for sequencing was CD4+ or CD8+ T cells sorted from blood, taken in a trial of the OX40 agonist ivuxolimab. These receptors came from an adult with an advanced solid tumor such as melanoma, head and neck, liver or kidney cancer.

The V gene is TRBV7-2, the J gene TRBJ2-1, with 8 bases aligning to TRBD2. V dropped 4 bases and J dropped 6; count of bases not matched to a gene: 14. This CDR3 region has 17 residues. Germline CDR1 is SGHTA and CDR2 is FQGNSA. The CDR3 DNA reads TGTGCCAGCAGCTCTTTCTCTCAAGCGGGAGTCGGCAATGAGCAGTTCTTC. This codes for CASSSFSQAGVGNEQFF.

This sequence joins TRBV2 and TRBJ2-5; TRBD2 might be the D (5 bases). CDR1 is SNHLY, CDR2 FYNNEI, per germline. With 3 bases removed from V and 4 bases from J, the gap between germline ends came to 12 bases. The CDR3 is 14 amino acids. The CDR3 region has the DNA TGTGCCAGCAGTGAGTTGCGGGTCCCAGAGACCCAGTACTTC. This sequence encodes CASSELRVPETQYF.

This rearrangement joins TRBV10-2 to TRBJ1-1, with a tentative D call TRBD1 (5 bases). The CDR3 runs to 14 residues. The germline V and J ends were trimmed by 4 bases and 7 bases, with 16 bases remaining between them. The germline V gene has CDR1 WSHSY and CDR2 SAAADI. This CDR3 reads CASSASGTSLEAFF. As DNA, the CDR3 is TGCGCCAGCAGTGCCTCCGGGACGTCACTTGAAGCTTTCTTT.

The chain combines TRBV5-1 with TRBJ1-4; the D gene is possibly TRBD1 (5 bases). This CDR3 spans 16 amino acids. The V end was cut by 4 bases, the J end by 0 bases, with 13 bases between. Germline V gene sequence: CDR1 SGHRS, CDR2 YFSETQ. CDR3 DNA sequence: TGCGCCAGCAGCCACGGTCAGGGATCAACTAATGAAAAACTGTTTTTT. It specifies CASSHGQGSTNEKLFF.

The V and J genes are TRBV25-1 and TRBJ2-7; 8 nucleotides agree with TRBD1. The CDR3 has 14 amino acids. J was trimmed by 3 bases and V by 5 bases; bases with no gene match: 6. Per the germline V gene, CDR1 is MGHDK and CDR2 is SYGVNS. The CDR3 DNA sequence: TGTGCCAGCAGTCATACGACAGGGGTCTACGAGCAGTACTTC. It translates to CASSHTTGVYEQYF.

The CDR3 is CASSPRTEFHGYTF. The CDR3 nucleotides read TGTGCCAGCAGCCCTCGGACAGAATTCCATGGCTACACCTTC. The rearrangement joins TRBV9 to TRBJ1-2; D may be TRBD1 (6 bases). Germline CDR1 and CDR2: SGDLS and YYNGEE. V lost 4 bases to trimming and J lost 6 bases, with 16 bases between them. This CDR3 region has 14 residues.

The chain combines TRBV6-5 with TRBJ1-2, with 7 bases identical to TRBD1. Trimming cost V 2 bases and J 4 bases; bases outside gene matches: 7. The CDR3 is 15 residues long. CDR1 MNHEY and CDR2 SVGAGI come from the germline V gene. CDR3 in DNA: TGTGCCAGCAGTTACACTAGACAGGGTGGCTATGGCTACACCTTC. Protein sequence: CASSYTRQGGYGYTF.